These T cell receptor beta chains were read from a single sample in a study of cytomegalovirus exposure and HLA in healthy donors. The method was immunoSEQ multiplex PCR; TCRdb's version includes in-frame clones alone and lacks a portion of them. The table has around 150,000 clones, about 74% seen once. Sequencing input: PBMCs. Receptor source: a man aged 30-40 years in good health and CMV-seronegative. Each CDR3 is given with its conserved first and last residue. The D gene is left open where the match is weak. Not every row has a clone size; where given, it reads once, few, many or a size class.

clone_size	d_call	cdr3_length	v_call	j_call	cdr3_aa	cdr3_nt
.	TRBD2	13	TRBV6-5	TRBJ2-1	CASRLAGNNEQFF	TGTGCCAGCCGACTAGCGGGTAACAATGAGCAGTTCTTC
few	.	15	TRBV5-8	TRBJ2-7	CASSPGWSRSYEQYF	TGTGCCAGCAGCCCCGGTTGGTCTCGCTCCTACGAGCAGTACTTC
.	.	15	TRBV28	TRBJ2-2	CASNPRTDLGGELFF	TGTGCCAGCAACCCCCGGACAGATCTTGGCGGGGAGCTGTTTTTT
few	TRBD1	13	TRBV7-8	TRBJ1-2	CASSPRQGVGSTF	TGTGCCAGCAGCCCCCGCCAGGGGGTAGGTAGCACCTTC
.	.	14	TRBV6-5	TRBJ2-5	CASSYGGGRETQYF	TGTGCCAGCAGTTACGGGGGAGGAAGGGAGACCCAGTACTTC
.	TRBD1	15	TRBV19	TRBJ2-5	CASSPRRDRAETQYF	TGTGCCAGTAGTCCACGCCGGGACAGGGCGGAGACCCAGTACTTC
.	.	12	TRBV6-1	TRBJ1-1	CASTFLRGEAFF	TGTGCCAGCACCTTTCTTAGGGGTGAAGCTTTCTTT
once	.	15	TRBV4-1	TRBJ1-2	CASSPGGGSGWGYTF	TGCGCCAGCAGCCCGGGGGGAGGCAGCGGTTGGGGCTACACCTTC
.	.	14	TRBV6-5	TRBJ2-5	CASSYSLRGETQYF	TGTGCCAGCAGTTACAGCCTCCGGGGGGAGACCCAGTACTTC
.	TRBD2	17	TRBV27	TRBJ2-2	CASRRLAGVSNTGELFF	TGTGCCAGCAGGAGACTAGCGGGAGTTTCGAACACCGGGGAGCTGTTTTTT
.	.	14	TRBV19	TRBJ2-1	CASSIRTRDNEQFF	TGTGCCAGTAGTATCCGAACTAGGGACAATGAGCAGTTCTTC
.	TRBD2	16	TRBV7-3	TRBJ2-1	CASSLIGGSSYNEQFF	TGTGCCAGCAGCTTAATTGGCGGGAGCTCCTACAATGAGCAGTTCTTC
.	.	14	TRBV18	TRBJ2-3	CASSPAGFADTQYF	TGTGCCAGCTCACCAGCGGGATTCGCAGATACGCAGTATTTT
.	.	14	TRBV29-1	TRBJ1-2	CSVEDWVTGYGYTF	TGCAGCGTTGAAGATTGGGTGACAGGCTATGGCTACACCTTC
.	.	15	TRBV5-1	TRBJ2-5	CASSLGDRIQETQYF	TGCGCCAGCAGTCTTGGAGACAGGATCCAAGAGACCCAGTACTTC
.	.	16	TRBV7-3	TRBJ2-3	CASSPPGAQLPDTQYF	TGTGCCAGCAGCCCGCCGGGAGCTCAATTACCAGATACGCAGTATTTT